This is a list of T cell receptor beta chains from one sample in a study of PD-1 blockade in classical Hodgkin lymphoma. The repertoire was sequenced with immunoSEQ multiplex PCR; TCRdb's copy has only in-frame clones and lacks some. The sample lists 40,000 to 45,000 clones, roughly 78% seen once, with around 2.8% in the top ten. Material: peripheral blood mononuclear cells (PBMCs), obtained before the second cycle of nivolumab. These receptors came from a human donor with classical Hodgkin lymphoma. Each CDR3 is given with its conserved first and last residue. Fields, in order: V gene, D gene, J gene, clone size, CDR3 DNA, CDR3 protein. D genes are given only for firm matches. A row's size may be missing; if present it is once, few, many or a size class.

>TRBV19|NA|TRBJ2-7|NA
TGTGCCAGTAGTGGACGGGAGCCCCCCTACGAGCAGTACTTC
CASSGREPPYEQYF
>TRBV7-9|TRBD1|TRBJ1-2|NA
TGTGCCAGCAGCCAAGGGACAGGGGATGGCTACACCTTC
CASSQGTGDGYTF
>TRBV7-9|NA|TRBJ1-2|NA
TGTGCCAGCAGCTCCGACAGCAACTATGGCTACACCTTC
CASSSDSNYGYTF
>TRBV7-9|NA|TRBJ1-5|few
TGTGCCAGCAGCTTAACTTCGAATCAGCCCCAGCATTTT
CASSLTSNQPQHF
>TRBV6-5|NA|TRBJ2-7|NA
TGTGCCAGCAGTTACGCCGGCTACGGGCGGGAGCAGTACTTC
CASSYAGYGREQYF
>TRBV15|NA|TRBJ2-2|NA
TGTGCCACCCGGACACTCACCGGGGAGCTGTTTTTT
CATRTLTGELFF
>TRBV30|NA|TRBJ2-2|NA
TGTGCCTGGAGTCTTGAGTACACCGGGGAGCTGTTTTTT
CAWSLEYTGELFF
>TRBV5-4|NA|TRBJ2-7|once
TGTGCCAGCAGCTTGCTGGGGAGGGAGCAGTACTTC
CASSLLGREQYF
>TRBV19|NA|TRBJ1-4|NA
TGTGCCAGTACCCCCGGGGTTGGCGAAAAACTGTTTTTT
CASTPGVGEKLFF
>TRBV4-3|NA|TRBJ1-2|NA
TGCGCCAGCAGTCATCCAGGGGATGGCTATGGCTACACCTTC
CASSHPGDGYGYTF
>TRBV29-1|NA|TRBJ1-1|NA
TGCAGCGTTTGCGTAGCACGGGGGGTAGGCACTGAAGCTTTCTTT
CSVCVARGVGTEAFF
>TRBV27|NA|TRBJ2-3|NA
TGTGCCAGCAGTTTAAGCCGGGGAGATAGCACAGATACGCAGTATTTT
CASSLSRGDSTDTQYF
>TRBV28|NA|TRBJ2-7|NA
TGTGCCAGCAGTTCGACATATCACGAGCAGTACTTC
CASSSTYHEQYF
>TRBV28|NA|TRBJ2-7|NA
TGTGCCAGCAGTTTAAGCTCTAGGTCCCGTTACTTC
CASSLSSRSRYF
>TRBV6-1|TRBD1|TRBJ1-1|NA
TGTGCCAGCACCTTTGGGCAGGGGGCTAAGACTGAAGCTTTCTTT
CASTFGQGAKTEAFF
>TRBV25-1|NA|TRBJ1-2|NA
TGTGCCAGTGGACAGTCATATGGCTACACCTTC
CASGQSYGYTF
>TRBV5-4|NA|TRBJ1-3|NA
TGTGCCAGCAGTAATTCACAGGGTTCTGGAAACACCATATATTTT
CASSNSQGSGNTIYF
>TRBV6-5|TRBD1|TRBJ1-1|NA
TGTGCCAGCAGTTACGGGGGACAGGCCACTGAAGCTTTCTTT
CASSYGGQATEAFF
>TRBV30|NA|TRBJ1-2|NA
TGTGCCTGGCAACTTTTTAACTATGGCTACACCTTC
CAWQLFNYGYTF
>TRBV4-3|NA|TRBJ2-6|once
TGCGCCAGCAGCCAAGAACCGCCCCCTGGGGCCAACGTCCTGACTTTC
CASSQEPPPGANVLTF
>TRBV7-2|NA|TRBJ2-6|NA
TGTGCCAGCAGCTCGTCTGGGGCCAACGTCCTGACTTTC
CASSSSGANVLTF
>TRBV2|TRBD2|TRBJ2-1|NA
TGTGCCAGCAGTGAACGGCTAGCGGAGTACAATGAGCAGTTCTTC
CASSERLAEYNEQFF
>TRBV30|NA|TRBJ1-1|NA
TGTGCCTGGCATAACGAAGCTTTCTTT
CAWHNEAFF
>TRBV30|NA|TRBJ1-1|NA
TGTGCCTGGAGTGTACTTCCAGGGAAGACTGAAGCTTTCTTT
CAWSVLPGKTEAFF
>TRBV7-9|NA|TRBJ2-3|NA
TGTGCCAGCAGCATCGATGCAGATACGCAGTATTTT
CASSIDADTQYF
>TRBV7-9|NA|TRBJ1-1|NA
TGTGCCAGCAGCCGGAGTGGGCTCGGCCCTATGAACACTGAAGCTTTCTTT
CASSRSGLGPMNTEAFF
>TRBV11-2|TRBD1|TRBJ2-6|once
TGTGCCAGCAGCCCCAACGCCGGGACAGGGTCCGCTGGGGCCAACGTCCTGACTTTC
CASSPNAGTGSAGANVLTF
>TRBV4-2|NA|TRBJ1-3|NA
TGTGCCAGCAGCCCATCAGGGAGGGGCCTTCGCTCTGGAAACACCATATATTTT
CASSPSGRGLRSGNTIYF
>TRBV21-1|NA|TRBJ2-5|NA
TGTGCCAGCAGCCACGACAGAAGGCTCCAAGAGACCCAGTACTTC
CASSHDRRLQETQYF
>TRBV9|TRBD1|TRBJ1-1|NA
TGTGCCAGCAGCACCCGAGGGGGCAGGGACACTGAAGCTTTCTTT
CASSTRGGRDTEAFF
>TRBV7-8|NA|TRBJ2-3|NA
TGTGCCAGCAGCACAGGGACTTCCCGCTCCAGCACAGATACGCAGTATTTT
CASSTGTSRSSTDTQYF
>TRBV7-3|TRBD2|TRBJ2-5|NA
TGTGCCAGCAGCCGAGGACTAGCGGGAGGGACCCAGTACTTC
CASSRGLAGGTQYF
>TRBV27|TRBD1|TRBJ2-7|NA
TGTGCCAGCACACGACAGGGATACTCCTACGAGCAGTACTTC
CASTRQGYSYEQYF
>TRBV6-1|NA|TRBJ1-6|NA
TGTGCCAGCAGTATACAGGAACATTCACCCCTCCACTTT
CASSIQEHSPLHF
>TRBV30|TRBD2|TRBJ2-3|NA
TGTGCCTGGAGGAGGGGCGGGAGTGGGGATACGCAGTATTTT
CAWRRGGSGDTQYF
>TRBV19|TRBD1|TRBJ2-3|once
TGTGCCAGTAGTCCCACACGACAGGGGGCCAGCACAGATACGCAGTATTTT
CASSPTRQGASTDTQYF
>TRBV27|TRBD2|TRBJ2-5|NA
TGTGCCAGCAGTCCCGGGGGGGGGATGAAGACCCAGTACTTC
CASSPGGGMKTQYF
>TRBV9|NA|TRBJ2-5|NA
TGTGCCAGCAGCTTTACCCCGGCCACAGGTCAGGAGACCCAGTACTTC
CASSFTPATGQETQYF
>TRBV19|NA|TRBJ1-3|NA
TGTGCCACTACATACGGAAACACCATATATTTT
CATTYGNTIYF
>TRBV5-1|TRBD2|TRBJ2-3|medium-sized
TGCGCCAGCAGTGGAAACGGGAGGGCGGCAGATACGCAGTATTTT
CASSGNGRAADTQYF
>TRBV7-9|NA|TRBJ2-2|NA
TGTGCCAGCAGCACCATGACAGCGAACACCGGGGAGCTGTTTTTT
CASSTMTANTGELFF
>TRBV7-9|NA|TRBJ2-1|NA
TGTGCCAGCAGCCAAGGGACCAAGGGTACAAATGAGCAGTTCTTC
CASSQGTKGTNEQFF
>TRBV7-9|NA|TRBJ2-1|NA
TGTGCCAGCAGCTTGCAGGGAGTCTACAATGAGCAGTTCTTC
CASSLQGVYNEQFF
>TRBV5-6|TRBD1|TRBJ2-7|NA
TGTGCCAGCAGCTTGGGGGCAGGGGGTACCTACGAGCAGTACTTC
CASSLGAGGTYEQYF
>TRBV5-1|NA|TRBJ2-3|NA
TGCGCCAGCAGCTTCAAAGATACGCAGTATTTT
CASSFKDTQYF
>TRBV27|NA|TRBJ2-7|NA
TGTGCCAGCAGTCCTAACCCGCGAGGGGCCTCCTACGAGCAGTACTTC
CASSPNPRGASYEQYF
>TRBV7-8|NA|TRBJ2-5|NA
TGTGCCAGCAGCTTAGGACACCCCAAGGCCCAGTACTTC
CASSLGHPKAQYF
>TRBV30|NA|TRBJ2-2|NA
TGTGCCTGGAGCGCCTCCAACACCGGGGAGCTGTTTTTT
CAWSASNTGELFF
>TRBV19|NA|TRBJ1-1|once
TGTGCCAGTAAGGGGTTGGGGAAGAGCGCTGAAGCTTTCTTT
CASKGLGKSAEAFF
>TRBV28|NA|TRBJ2-5|NA
TGTGCCAGCAGTCGGTATCGGACAGCACAAGAGACCCAGTACTTC
CASSRYRTAQETQYF
>TRBV7-2|NA|TRBJ2-5|NA
TGTGCCAGCAGCTTAGGTCTCCTTGGGGAGACCCAGTACTTC
CASSLGLLGETQYF
>TRBV7-8|NA|TRBJ1-5|NA
TGTGCCAGCAGCTTACGGGGCCCCAATCAGCCCCAGCATTTT
CASSLRGPNQPQHF
>TRBV9|TRBD2|TRBJ2-3|NA
TGTGCCAGCAGCCTAAGGGGACTAGCGGGTGGAGATACGCAGTATTTT
CASSLRGLAGGDTQYF
>TRBV5-8|TRBD1|TRBJ1-5|many
TGTGCCAGCAGCTTGGATGGACAGGGCGTCAATCAGCCCCAGCATTTT
CASSLDGQGVNQPQHF
>TRBV18|NA|TRBJ2-5|NA
TGTGCCAGCTCACCCAGGCGACAACAAGAGACCCAGTACTTC
CASSPRRQQETQYF